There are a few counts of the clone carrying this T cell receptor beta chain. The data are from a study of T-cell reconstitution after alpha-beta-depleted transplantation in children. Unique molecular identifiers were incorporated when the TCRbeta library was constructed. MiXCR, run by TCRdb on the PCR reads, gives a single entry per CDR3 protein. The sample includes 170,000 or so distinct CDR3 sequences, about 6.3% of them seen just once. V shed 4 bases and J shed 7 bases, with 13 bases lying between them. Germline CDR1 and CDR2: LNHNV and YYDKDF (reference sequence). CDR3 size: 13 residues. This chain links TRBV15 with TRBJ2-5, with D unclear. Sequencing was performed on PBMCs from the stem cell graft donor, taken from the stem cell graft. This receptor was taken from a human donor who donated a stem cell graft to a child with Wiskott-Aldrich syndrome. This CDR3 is CATSTRPAGTQYF. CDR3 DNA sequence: TGTGCCACCAGCACCCGCCCCGCCGGGACCCAGTACTTC.